These 6 T cell receptor beta chains were all obtained from the same sample, sequenced in a study of blood T cell repertoires in COVID-19. Here immunoSEQ multiplex PCR was the method, and the copy in TCRdb shows in-frame clones only, minus some. The table shows tens of thousands of clones, with about nine tenths occurring only once. The sample comprised peripheral blood. These receptors all come from a man in his sixties with acute or convalescent COVID-19.

The chain combines TRBV28 with TRBJ1-5; D is uncertain. V was shortened by 8 bases and J by 5 bases, with 10 bases between the two germline ends. The CDR3 is made up of 12 amino acids. CDR1 is MDHEN and CDR2 is SYDVKM in the germline V gene. In DNA form, the CDR3 reads TGTGCCAGCGGGCATCGTGATCAGCCCCAGCATTTT. As protein: CASGHRDQPQHF.

The chain employs TRBV7-8 and TRBJ1-5; D remains ambiguous. There are 15 residues in the CDR3. Between the trimmed V and J ends, which lost 1 base and 4 bases, there was a span of 11 bases. CDR1 is SGHVS and CDR2 is FQNEAQ in the germline V gene. CDR3 sequence (DNA): TGTGCCAGCAGCTTAGGGGCCCCAGGAAATCAGCCCCAGCATTTT. Translating it yields CASSLGAPGNQPQHF.

As concerns this clone: Other DNA sequences in the same sample also yield this CDR3. V and J are TRBV10-3 and TRBJ2-7, with 7 bases aligning to TRBD1. Germline CDR1 and CDR2: ENHRY and SYGVKD. The CDR3 has 14 residues. V lost 5 bases to trimming and J lost 3 bases; unmatched junction nucleotides: 7. The CDR3 sequence: CAISTSGTDYEQYF. CDR3 coding DNA: TGTGCCATCAGTACCTCCGGGACAGACTACGAGCAGTACTTC.

The V and J genes are TRBV27 and TRBJ2-3; possibly TRBD2 for D (6 bases). V was trimmed by 8 bases and J by 4 bases, leaving 19 bases between them. From germline, CDR1 is MNHEY and CDR2 SMNVEV (reference sequence). The CDR3 runs 15 residues. CDR3 DNA sequence: TGTGCCAGCGCTACCCGGGGGAGTATACCAGATACGCAGTATTTT. This sequence encodes CASATRGSIPDTQYF.

V and J are TRBV28 and TRBJ1-4; D might be TRBD1 (5 bases). Germline lookup yields CDR1 MDHEN and CDR2 SYDVKM. The CDR3 sequence is 13 residues long. The germline V and J ends were trimmed by 4 bases and 8 bases, with 11 bases remaining between them. The chain's CDR3 is CASSWGLGEKLFF. The CDR3 DNA reads TGTGCCAGCAGTTGGGGCTTAGGGGAAAAACTGTTTTTT.

This rearrangement joins TRBV15 to TRBJ1-1; D gene uncertain. V dropped 1 base and J dropped 1 base, with 7 bases sitting between them. This CDR3 is 14 amino acids long. Germline V gene data show CDR1 as LNHNV and CDR2 as YYDKDF (reference sequence). The CDR3: CATSRVQSNTEAFF. DNA for the CDR3: TGTGCCACCAGCAGAGTACAGTCGAACACTGAAGCTTTCTTT.